This is a list of T cell receptor beta chains from one sample in a study of a mutant IDH1 vaccine in newly diagnosed glioma. Assay used: immunoSEQ multiplex PCR; TCRdb lists only in-frame clones, some missing. Found here are about 60,000 clones, 80% to 90% of them singletons; the top ten hold 6% to 7.5%. No antigen has been identified for these receptors. Sequenced material: PBMCs, taken from a glioma patient whose treatment included an IDH1 peptide vaccine. These TCRs come from a woman aged 45-65 years with glioma. Each CDR3 is given with its conserved first and last residue. Fields, in order: V gene, D gene, clone size, J gene, CDR3 DNA, CDR3 protein. The D gene is left open where the match is weak. Rows give clone size only sometimes, using once, few, many, or a class for an expanded clone.

v_gene: TRBV10-3
d_gene: .
abundance: once
j_gene: TRBJ2-3
CDR3nt: TGTGCCATCAGTGAGTCGGCAGGGCGAACAGATACGCAGTATTTT
CDR3aa: CAISESAGRTDTQYF

v_gene: TRBV15
d_gene: .
abundance: .
j_gene: TRBJ1-6
CDR3nt: TGTGCCACCAGCAGAGTGGGGGGGAGTTCACCCCTCCACTTT
CDR3aa: CATSRVGGSSPLHF

v_gene: TRBV30
d_gene: .
abundance: .
j_gene: TRBJ2-2
CDR3nt: TGTGCCCGGGGCCTCTACACCGGGGAGCTGTTTTTT
CDR3aa: CARGLYTGELFF

v_gene: TRBV6-5
d_gene: .
abundance: .
j_gene: TRBJ1-2
CDR3nt: TGTGCCACCAAACCCCCGGGGGGGAGCAACTATGGCTACACCTTC
CDR3aa: CATKPPGGSNYGYTF

v_gene: TRBV10-1
d_gene: TRBD1
abundance: .
j_gene: TRBJ1-5
CDR3nt: TGCGCCAGCAGTGAGTCGACAGGGAACTCTAGCAATCAGCCCCAGCATTTT
CDR3aa: CASSESTGNSSNQPQHF

v_gene: TRBV30
d_gene: TRBD1
abundance: .
j_gene: TRBJ1-1
CDR3nt: TGTGCCTGGACCCAGGGGGCCACTGAAGCTTTCTTT
CDR3aa: CAWTQGATEAFF

v_gene: TRBV19
d_gene: .
abundance: .
j_gene: TRBJ2-5
CDR3nt: TGTGCCAGTAGTATGGGGAGACAAGAGACCCAGTACTTC
CDR3aa: CASSMGRQETQYF

v_gene: TRBV27
d_gene: .
abundance: .
j_gene: TRBJ1-6
CDR3nt: TGTGCCAGCAGTGCGTCTGAGAGCTCCTATAATTCACCCCTCCACTTT
CDR3aa: CASSASESSYNSPLHF

v_gene: TRBV7-9
d_gene: .
abundance: .
j_gene: TRBJ1-6
CDR3nt: TGTGCCAGCAGCTTAACGTCCGGGGATAATTCACCCCTCCACTTT
CDR3aa: CASSLTSGDNSPLHF

v_gene: TRBV7-2
d_gene: .
abundance: .
j_gene: TRBJ1-4
CDR3nt: TGTGCCAGCAGCTCTGGACATGAGAGAGAAAAACTGTTTTTT
CDR3aa: CASSSGHEREKLFF

v_gene: TRBV27
d_gene: TRBD1
abundance: .
j_gene: TRBJ1-4
CDR3nt: TGTGCCAGCAGGAAAGGGACAGAGAATGAAAAACTGTTTTTT
CDR3aa: CASRKGTENEKLFF

v_gene: TRBV30
d_gene: TRBD1
abundance: .
j_gene: TRBJ2-7
CDR3nt: TGTGCCTGGAGTGCACAGGGGGGCTCCTACGAGCAGTACTTC
CDR3aa: CAWSAQGGSYEQYF

v_gene: TRBV7-9
d_gene: TRBD2
abundance: .
j_gene: TRBJ2-6
CDR3nt: TGTGCCAGCAGCTTACGGGAGGCTGGGGCCAACGTCCTGACTTTC
CDR3aa: CASSLREAGANVLTF